The 4 T cell receptor beta chains presented below share a single source sample, sequenced in a study of human T cells and chemical hapten exposure. The time point denotes: pre-sensitization, week 0. The treatment: therapeutic diphenylcyclopropenone sensitization with weekly scalp DPC. TCRdb re-derived calls from the RACE reads in MiXCR, one entry per CDR3 protein. Here the sample spans fewer than 350,000 distinct CDR3 sequences, 7.7% being singletons. The sample consisted of whole blood, taken in connection with sensitization to the hapten diphenylcyclopropenone (DPC). These receptors were collected from a young man with alopecia areata. Some clones in this sample may be carry-over from other donors' samples.

In this sample, this clonotype turned up a few times. The V and J genes are TRBV11-2 and TRBJ1-6; 8 bases are shared with TRBD1. Germline-derived CDR1 and CDR2 are SGHAT and FQNNGV. Trimming removed 5 bases from V and 7 bases from J; junction bases left unmatched: 7. The CDR3 consists of 15 residues. This CDR3 is CASSPRTGLNSPLHF. CDR3 DNA: TGTGCCAGCAGCCCGCGGACAGGGTTGAATTCACCCCTCCACTTT.

The gene calls are TRBV29-1 and TRBJ2-1, with D possibly being TRBD1 or TRBD2 (5 bases each). CDR3 size: 13 residues. Germline V gives CDR1 SQVTM, CDR2 ANQGSEA. V dropped 8 bases and J dropped 6 bases, with 17 bases sitting between them. CDR3 residues: CSTWTFRGNEQFF. The CDR3 DNA follows: TGCAGCACGTGGACATTTCGGGGCAATGAGCAGTTCTTC.

This clonotype was counted only a few times. The gene calls are TRBV11-1 and TRBJ1-1; D is unresolved. Germline CDR1 reads SGHAT; CDR2 reads FQDESV (reference sequence). Between the trimmed V and J ends, which lost 3 bases and 6 bases, there was a span of 17 bases. This CDR3 comprises 15 residues. The DNA for the CDR3 is TGTGCCAGCAGCTTTTCTTCCCTGGCATTTGCTGAAGCTTTCTTT. It specifies CASSFSSLAFAEAFF.

The rearrangement links TRBV2 to TRBJ1-5, with D hard to call. V lost 8 bases and J 7 bases, leaving 15 bases between the germline ends. The CDR3 is made up of 13 amino acids. Germline loops: CDR1 SNHLY, CDR2 FYNNEI. CDR3 coding DNA: TGTGCCAGCCTGGAGGAGCGTGGCCAGCCCCAGCATTTT. It is translated as CASLEERGQPQHF.